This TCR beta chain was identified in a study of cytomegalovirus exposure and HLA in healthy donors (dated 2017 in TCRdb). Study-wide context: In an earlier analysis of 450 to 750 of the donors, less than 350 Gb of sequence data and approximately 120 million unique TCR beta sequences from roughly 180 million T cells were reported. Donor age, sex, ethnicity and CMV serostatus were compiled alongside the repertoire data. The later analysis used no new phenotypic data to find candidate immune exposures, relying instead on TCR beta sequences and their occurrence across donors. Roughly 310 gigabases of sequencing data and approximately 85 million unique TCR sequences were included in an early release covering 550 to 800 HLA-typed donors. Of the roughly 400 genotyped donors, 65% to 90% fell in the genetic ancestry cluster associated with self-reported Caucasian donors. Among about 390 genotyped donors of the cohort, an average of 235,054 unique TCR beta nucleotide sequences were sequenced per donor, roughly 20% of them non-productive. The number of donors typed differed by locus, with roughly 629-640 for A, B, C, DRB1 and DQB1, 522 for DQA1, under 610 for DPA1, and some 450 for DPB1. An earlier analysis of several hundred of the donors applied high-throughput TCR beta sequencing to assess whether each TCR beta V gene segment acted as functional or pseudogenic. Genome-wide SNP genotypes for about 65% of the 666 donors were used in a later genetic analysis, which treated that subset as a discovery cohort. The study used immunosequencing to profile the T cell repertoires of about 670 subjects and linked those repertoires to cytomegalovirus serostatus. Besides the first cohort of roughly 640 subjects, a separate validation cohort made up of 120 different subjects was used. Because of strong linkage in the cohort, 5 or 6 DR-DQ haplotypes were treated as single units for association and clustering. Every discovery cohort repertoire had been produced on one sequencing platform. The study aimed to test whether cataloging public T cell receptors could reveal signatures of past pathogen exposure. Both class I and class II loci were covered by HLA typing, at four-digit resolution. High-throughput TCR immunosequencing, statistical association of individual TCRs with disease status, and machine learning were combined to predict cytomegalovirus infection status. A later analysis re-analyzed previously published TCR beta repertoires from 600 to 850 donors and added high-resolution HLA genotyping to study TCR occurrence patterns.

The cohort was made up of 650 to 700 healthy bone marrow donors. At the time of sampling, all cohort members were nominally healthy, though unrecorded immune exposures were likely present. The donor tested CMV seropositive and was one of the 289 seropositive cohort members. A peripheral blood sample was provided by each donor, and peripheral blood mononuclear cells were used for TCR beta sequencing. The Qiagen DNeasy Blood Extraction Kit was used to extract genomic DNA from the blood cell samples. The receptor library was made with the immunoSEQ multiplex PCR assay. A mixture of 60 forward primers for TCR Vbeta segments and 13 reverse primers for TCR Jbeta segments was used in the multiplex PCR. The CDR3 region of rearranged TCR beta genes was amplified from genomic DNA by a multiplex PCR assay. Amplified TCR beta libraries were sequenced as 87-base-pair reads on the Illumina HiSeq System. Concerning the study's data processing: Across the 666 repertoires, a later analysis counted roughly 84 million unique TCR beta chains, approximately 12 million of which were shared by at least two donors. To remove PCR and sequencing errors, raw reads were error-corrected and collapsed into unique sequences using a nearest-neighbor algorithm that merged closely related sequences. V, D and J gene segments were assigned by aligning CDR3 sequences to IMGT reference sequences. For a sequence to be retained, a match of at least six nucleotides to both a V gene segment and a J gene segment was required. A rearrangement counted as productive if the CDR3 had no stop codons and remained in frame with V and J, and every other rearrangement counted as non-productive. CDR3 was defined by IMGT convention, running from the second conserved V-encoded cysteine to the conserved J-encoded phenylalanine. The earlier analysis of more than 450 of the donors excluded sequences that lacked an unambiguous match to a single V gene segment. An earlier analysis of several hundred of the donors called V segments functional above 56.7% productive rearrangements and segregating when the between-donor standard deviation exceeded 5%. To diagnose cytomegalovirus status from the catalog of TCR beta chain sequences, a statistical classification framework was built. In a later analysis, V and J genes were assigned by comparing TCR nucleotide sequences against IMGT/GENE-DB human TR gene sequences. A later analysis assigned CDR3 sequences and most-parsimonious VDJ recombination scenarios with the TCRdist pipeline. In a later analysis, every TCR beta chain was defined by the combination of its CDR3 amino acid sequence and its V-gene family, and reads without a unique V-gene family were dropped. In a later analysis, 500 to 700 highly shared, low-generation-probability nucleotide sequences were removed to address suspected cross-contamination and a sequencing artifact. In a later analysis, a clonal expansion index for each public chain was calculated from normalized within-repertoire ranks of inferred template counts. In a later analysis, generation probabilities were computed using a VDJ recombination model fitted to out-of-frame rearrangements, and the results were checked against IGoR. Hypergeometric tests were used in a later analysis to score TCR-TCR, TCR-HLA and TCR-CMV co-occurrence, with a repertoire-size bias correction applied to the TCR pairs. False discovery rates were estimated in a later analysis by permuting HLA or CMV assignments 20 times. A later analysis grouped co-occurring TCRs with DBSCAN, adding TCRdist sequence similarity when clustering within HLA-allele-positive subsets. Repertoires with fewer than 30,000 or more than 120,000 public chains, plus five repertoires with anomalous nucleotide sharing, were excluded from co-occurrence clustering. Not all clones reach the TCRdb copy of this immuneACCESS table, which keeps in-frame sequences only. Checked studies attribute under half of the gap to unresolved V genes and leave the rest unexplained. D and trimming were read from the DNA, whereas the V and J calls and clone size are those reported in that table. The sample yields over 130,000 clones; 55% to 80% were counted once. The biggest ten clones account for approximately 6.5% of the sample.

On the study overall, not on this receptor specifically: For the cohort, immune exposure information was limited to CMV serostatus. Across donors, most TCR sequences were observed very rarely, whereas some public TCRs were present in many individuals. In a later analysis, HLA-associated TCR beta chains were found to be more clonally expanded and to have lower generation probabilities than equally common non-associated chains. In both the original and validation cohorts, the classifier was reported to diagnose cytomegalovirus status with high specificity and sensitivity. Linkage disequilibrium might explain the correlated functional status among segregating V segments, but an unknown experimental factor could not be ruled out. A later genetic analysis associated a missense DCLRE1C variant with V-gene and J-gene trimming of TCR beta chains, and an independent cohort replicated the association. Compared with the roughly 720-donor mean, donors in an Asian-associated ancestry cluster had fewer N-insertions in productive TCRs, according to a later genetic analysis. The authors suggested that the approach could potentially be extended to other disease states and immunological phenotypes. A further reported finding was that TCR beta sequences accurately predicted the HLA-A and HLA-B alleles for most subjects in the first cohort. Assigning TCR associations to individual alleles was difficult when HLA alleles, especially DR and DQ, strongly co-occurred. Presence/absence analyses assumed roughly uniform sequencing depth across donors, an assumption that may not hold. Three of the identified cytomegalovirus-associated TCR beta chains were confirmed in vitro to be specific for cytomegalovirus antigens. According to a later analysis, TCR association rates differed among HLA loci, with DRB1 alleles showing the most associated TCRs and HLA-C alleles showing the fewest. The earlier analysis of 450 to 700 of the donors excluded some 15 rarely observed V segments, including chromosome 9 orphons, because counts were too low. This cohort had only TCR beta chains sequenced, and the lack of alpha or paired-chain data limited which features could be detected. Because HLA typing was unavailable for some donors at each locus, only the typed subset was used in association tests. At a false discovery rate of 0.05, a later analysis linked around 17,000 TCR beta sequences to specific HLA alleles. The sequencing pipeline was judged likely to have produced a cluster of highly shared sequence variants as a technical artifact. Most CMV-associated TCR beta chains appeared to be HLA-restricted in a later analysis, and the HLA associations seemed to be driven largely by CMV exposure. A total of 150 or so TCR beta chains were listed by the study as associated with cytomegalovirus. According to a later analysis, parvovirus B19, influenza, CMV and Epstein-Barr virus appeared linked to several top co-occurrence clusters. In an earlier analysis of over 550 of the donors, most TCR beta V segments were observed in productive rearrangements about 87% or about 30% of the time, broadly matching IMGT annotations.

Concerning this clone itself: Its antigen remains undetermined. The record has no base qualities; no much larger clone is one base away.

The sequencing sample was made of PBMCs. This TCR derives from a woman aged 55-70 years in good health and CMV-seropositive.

The nucleotide sequence is given as TGTGCCAGCAGCGAAAGGGGTGATCGGCCCCAGCATTTT. It translates as CASSERGDRPQHF. The chain was built from TRBV9 and TRBJ1-5; the D gene is perhaps TRBD1, on 5 matching bases. Reading the germline V gene gives CDR1 SGDLS and CDR2 YYNGEE. The CDR3 spans 13 residues, from the cysteine through the phenylalanine. This entry keeps only the CDR3 DNA: 39 bases, framed from base 1. V and J are truncated by 3 bases and 9 bases respectively, leaving an intervening sequence of 13 bases.